This T cell receptor (beta chain) was profiled in a study of shared clonotypes between healthy human individuals. Looking at the study overall: Aged 18 to 49, the donors were a couple of women and three men. Per-donor plates numbered three CD4 naive, three CD4 memory, two CD8 naive and one CD8 memory. General study results and limits: What limited the represented genetic and exposure-history diversity was the small number of donors.

CDR3 size: 14 residues. With V trimmed by 1 base and J by 4 bases, 3 bases remained unmatched. Germline V gene lookup returns CDR1 GTSNPN and CDR2 SVGIG (reference sequence). Naive-designated CD8 cells lacked CD45RO, were positively enriched for CCR7, and omitted terminally differentiated effector memory CD45RA+ cells. Profiled with immunoSEQ multiplex PCR; TCRdb holds only in-frame clones, not every one. This table holds millions of clones, approximately 95% found once. Notes on this clone: Its antigen remains unknown.

This chain joins TRBV30 and TRBJ2-1; 8 positions agree with TRBD2. Sequenced input: naive CD8+ T cells sorted from blood. The TCR originated in a man between 18 and 29 years old in good health. The CDR3 protein is CAWSDGGAYNEQFF. CDR3 nucleotide sequence: TGTGCCTGGAGTGACGGGGGGGCATACAATGAGCAGTTCTTC.